Below, 18 T cell receptor beta chains from the same sample are listed, as sequenced in a study of blood T cell repertoires in COVID-19. Clones were read by immunoSEQ multiplex PCR, and TCRdb kept only the in-frame ones, dropping some. The profile shows just under 350,000 clones, more than 75% of them singletons. The specimen was peripheral blood. These receptors all come from a woman under 30 who had recovered from COVID-19.

The chain combines TRBV18 with TRBJ1-1; D perhaps matches TRBD1 (5 bases). Trimming removed 4 bases at V and 1 base at J, with 7 bases between. CDR1 is KGHSH and CDR2 is LQKENI in the germline V gene. This CDR3 has 13 amino acids. The CDR3 sequence: CASSRDWNTEAFF. CDR3 coding DNA: TGTGCCAGCTCACGGGACTGGAACACTGAAGCTTTCTTT.

The gene calls are TRBV19 and TRBJ1-2; 9 bases agree with TRBD1. This CDR3 region has 13 residues. Germline V gene data show CDR1 as LNHDA and CDR2 as SQIVND (reference sequence). The junction had 5 bases not matched to a gene; V was cut back by 7 bases and J by 5 bases. The CDR3 DNA is TGTGCCAGTATTAGGACAGGGGAGTATGGCTACACCTTC. Its protein is CASIRTGEYGYTF.

The J gene is TRBJ1-1, the V gene TRBV14, with a possible D match to TRBD1 (6 bases). This CDR3 comprises 15 residues. Per the germline V gene, CDR1 is SGHDN and CDR2 is FVKESK. V was clipped by 3 bases and J by 1 base, with 12 bases between them. The DNA for the CDR3 is TGTGCCAGCAGCCAGTACAGGGTAACGAACACTGAAGCTTTCTTT. It codes for CASSQYRVTNTEAFF.

The V gene is TRBV3-1 (or the pseudogene TRBV3-2), the J gene TRBJ2-6; D is perhaps TRBD2 (5 bases). The CDR3 has 16 amino acids. Trimming pared 2 bases from V and 0 bases from J, leaving 8 bases between. Germline lookup yields CDR1 LGHDT and CDR2 YNNKEL (reference sequence). CDR3 residues: CASSQREPSGANVLTF. CDR3 DNA sequence: TGTGCCAGCAGCCAAAGGGAGCCCTCTGGGGCCAACGTCCTGACTTTC.

This sequence joins TRBV19 and TRBJ1-5, with D perhaps TRBD1 (5 bases). The germline V gene has CDR1 LNHDA and CDR2 SQIVND (reference sequence). V dropped 4 bases and J dropped 8 bases, with 12 bases sitting between them. The length of the CDR3 is 13 residues. The DNA of the CDR3 is TGTGCCAGTAGTACCGAGTTAGGGGAGCCCCAGCATTTT. Translated, it gives CASSTELGEPQHF.

V and J are TRBV4-3 and TRBJ2-1; 16 bases match TRBD2. The germline V gene has CDR1 LGHNA and CDR2 YSLEER. The ends lost 4 bases at V and 7 bases at J; junction bases unmatched: 4. The CDR3 loop spans 16 amino acids. This CDR3 reads CASSPGTSGRDNEQFF. CDR3 in DNA: TGCGCCAGCAGCCCAGGGACTAGCGGGAGGGATAATGAGCAGTTCTTC.

The CDR3 sequence is CASSLRVPRERPPGELFF. The CDR3 region has the DNA TGTGCCAGCAGCCTTAGGGTACCGCGGGAGCGTCCACCGGGGGAGCTGTTTTTT. The gene calls are TRBV7-2 and TRBJ2-2; 7 bases line up with TRBD2. The CDR3 covers 18 residues. In germline, CDR1 is SGHTA, CDR2 FQGNSA. V lost 5 bases and J lost 8; bases outside the gene matches: 20.

This chain uses TRBV7-2 with TRBJ2-1; TRBD2 aligns across 8 bases. CDR3 length: 16 amino acids. With V trimmed by 4 bases and J by 0 bases, 5 bases remained unmatched. Germline V gene lookup returns CDR1 SGHTA and CDR2 FQGNSA. CDR3: CASSSESGSSYNEQFF. DNA of the CDR3: TGTGCCAGCAGCTCCGAGAGCGGGAGCTCCTACAATGAGCAGTTCTTC.

This clone was counted once. The genes are TRBV9 and TRBJ2-1, with 7 bases fitting TRBD2. V trimming: 0 bases; J trimming: 1 base; junction bases outside the gene matches: 4. The V gene's germline CDR1 is SGDLS and CDR2 YYNGEE. This CDR3 spans 16 amino acids. The DNA for the CDR3 is TGTGCCAGCAGCGTAGGCGGGAGAGCGTCCTACAATGAGCAGTTCTTC. It codes for CASSVGGRASYNEQFF.

The CDR3 region is CASSGSPGYTF. The CDR3 DNA reads as TGTGCCAGCAGCGGGAGCCCTGGCTACACCTTC. J is TRBJ1-2 and V is TRBV5-5; D is undetermined. Trimming cost V 4 bases and J 7 bases, with 8 bases left between them. The germline CDR1 and CDR2 sequences are SGHKS and YYEKEE (reference sequence). The CDR3 sequence is 11 residues long.

The genes are TRBV4-3 and TRBJ2-4; D is ambiguous. The CDR3 spans 16 residues. Germline V gene lookup returns CDR1 LGHNA and CDR2 YSLEER. V was cut by 0 bases and J by 6 bases, with 15 bases left in between. CDR3 DNA sequence: TGCGCCAGCAGCCAAGATACCCCGTCCGGTTTAAACATTCAGTACTTC. Its protein is CASSQDTPSGLNIQYF.

This clone was found a few times. The chain has TRBV10-3 and TRBJ1-5; D is unclear. The CDR3 covers 15 residues. CDR1 is ENHRY, CDR2 SYGVKD, per germline. V lost 10 bases and J lost 0, with 16 bases in between. CDR3 bases: TGTGCCACATCACAGAGGGAGTATAGCAATCAGCCCCAGCATTTT. Protein: CATSQREYSNQPQHF.

This clone showed up just once. V gene TRBV25-1 combines with J gene TRBJ1-1; 7 nucleotides agree with TRBD1. With V trimmed by 6 bases and J by 5 bases, 9 bases remained unmatched. The germline V gene has CDR1 MGHDK and CDR2 SYGVNS. The CDR3 has 14 residues. CDR3: CASRPRTGETEAFF. CDR3 sequence (DNA): TGTGCCAGCAGACCTCGGACAGGAGAGACTGAAGCTTTCTTT. Variable domain in full (rest from reference TRBV25-1 and TRBJ1-1): EADIYQTPRYLVIGTGKKITLECSQTMGHDKMYWYQQDPGMELHLIHYSYGVNSTEKGDLSSESTVSRIRTEHFPLTLESARPSHTSQYLCASRPRTGETEAFFGQGTRLTVV.

Comments on this clone: A read error may explain this, as a much larger clone is one base away. This chain joins TRBV13 and TRBJ1-2, with D possibly matching TRBD1 (5 bases). The length of the CDR3 is 12 residues. Germline V gene sequence: CDR1 PRHDT, CDR2 FYEKMQ (reference sequence). The V gene lost 4 bases and the J gene lost 4 bases, with 7 bases spanning the gap. In DNA, the CDR3 is TGTGCCAGCAGCTCCGACAGCTATGGCTACACCTTC. As protein: CASSSDSYGYTF.

This clone was seen a single time. The chain carries TRBV7-8 and TRBJ2-1, with 10 bases that match TRBD1. Germline V gene sequence: CDR1 SGHVS, CDR2 FQNEAQ. The CDR3 length is 15 residues. The trim removed 5 bases at V and 6 bases at J, leaving 7 bases unmatched. The CDR3 sequence: CASSPGTGDGNEQFF. The DNA of the CDR3 is TGTGCCAGCAGCCCTGGGACAGGGGACGGCAATGAGCAGTTCTTC.

In its sample, this clone was seen many times. This chain uses TRBV7-2 with TRBJ1-5; 7 nucleotides match TRBD1. Unmatched junction bases numbered 7, after V lost 6 bases and J lost 5 bases. Germline V gives CDR1 SGHTA, CDR2 FQGNSA. The CDR3 loop spans 14 amino acids. CDR3 nucleotide sequence: TGTGCCAGCAGGGATCGACAGGGATATCAGCCCCAGCATTTT. It codes for CASRDRQGYQPQHF.

The sample holds one count of this clone. The chain employs TRBV5-5 and TRBJ2-1; 13 bases fit TRBD2. CDR1 is SGHKS and CDR2 is YYEKEE in the germline V gene (reference sequence). The CDR3 is 19 residues long. V was clipped by 5 bases and J by 8 bases; unmatched bases: 19. The CDR3 coding sequence is TGTGCCAGCAGTCGGGCGGGGAGTCCCGGGACTAGCGGGATTTATGAGCAGTTCTTC. Protein product: CASSRAGSPGTSGIYEQFF.

This clone was counted between two and nine times. The rearrangement links TRBV7-9 to TRBJ1-4, with D possibly TRBD1 on 6 matching bases. This CDR3 has 14 residues. Germline CDR1 reads SEHNR; CDR2 reads FQNEAQ (reference sequence). Trimming shortened V by 5 bases and J by 8 bases, and 15 bases separated the two germline ends. The CDR3 DNA is TGTGCCAGCAGCCAAACAGGGAGAGGGGAAAAACTGTTTTTT. It encodes CASSQTGRGEKLFF.